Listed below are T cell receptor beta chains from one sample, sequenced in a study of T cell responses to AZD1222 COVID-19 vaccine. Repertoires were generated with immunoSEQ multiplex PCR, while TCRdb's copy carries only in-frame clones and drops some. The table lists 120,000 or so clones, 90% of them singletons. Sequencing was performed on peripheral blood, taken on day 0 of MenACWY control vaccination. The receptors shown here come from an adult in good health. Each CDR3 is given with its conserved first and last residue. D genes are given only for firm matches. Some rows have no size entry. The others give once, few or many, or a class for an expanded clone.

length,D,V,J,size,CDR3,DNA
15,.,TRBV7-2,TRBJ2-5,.,CASSLFTAFSGTQYF,TGTGCCAGCAGCTTATTCACCGCTTTCTCAGGGACCCAGTACTTC
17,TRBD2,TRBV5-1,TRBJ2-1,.,CASSWKPVGLADNEQFF,TGCGCCAGCAGCTGGAAACCTGTCGGACTAGCGGACAATGAGCAGTTCTTC
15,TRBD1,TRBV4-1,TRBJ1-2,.,CASSQGQRSNYGYTF,TGCGCCAGCAGCCAGGGACAGCGGTCTAACTATGGCTACACCTTC
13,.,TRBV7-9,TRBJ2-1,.,CASSFEVYNEQFF,TGTGCCAGCAGCTTCGAGGTCTACAATGAGCAGTTCTTC
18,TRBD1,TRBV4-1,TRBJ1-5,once,CASSQGPKGPGQGQPQHF,TGCGCCAGCAGCCAAGGTCCGAAAGGCCCGGGACAGGGGCAGCCCCAGCATTTT
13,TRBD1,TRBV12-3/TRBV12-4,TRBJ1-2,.,CASSPTGRDGYTF,TGTGCCAGCAGCCCGACAGGGAGGGATGGCTACACCTTC
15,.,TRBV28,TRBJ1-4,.,CASSPTGSKNEKLFF,TGTGCCAGCAGTCCCACAGGGTCGAAGAATGAAAAACTGTTTTTT
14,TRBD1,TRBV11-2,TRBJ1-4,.,CASSPDRDNEKLFF,TGTGCCAGCAGCCCGGACAGGGATAATGAAAAACTGTTTTTT
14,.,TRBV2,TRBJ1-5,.,CASSPAGAGQPQHF,TGTGCCAGCAGCCCAGCGGGGGCCGGGCAGCCCCAGCATTTT
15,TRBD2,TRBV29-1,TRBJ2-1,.,CSVPGTSGIYNEQFF,TGCAGCGTGCCCGGGACTAGCGGAATATACAATGAGCAGTTCTTC
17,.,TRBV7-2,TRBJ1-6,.,CASSRTTGGSYNSPLHF,TGTGCCAGCAGCAGAACGACAGGAGGCTCCTATAATTCACCCCTCCACTTT
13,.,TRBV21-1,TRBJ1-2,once,CASSNRVRDRYTF,TGTGCCAGCAGCAATAGGGTGCGGGATCGCTACACCTTC
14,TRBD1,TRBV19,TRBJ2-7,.,CASTLTTGGHEQYF,TGTGCCAGTACCCTGACGACAGGGGGCCACGAGCAGTACTTC
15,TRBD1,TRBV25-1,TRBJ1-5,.,CASSGQGASNQPQHF,TGTGCCAGCAGTGGGCAGGGGGCAAGCAATCAGCCCCAGCATTTT
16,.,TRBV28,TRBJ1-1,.,CASSLLTWGADTEAFF,TGTGCCAGCAGTTTATTAACTTGGGGCGCGGACACTGAAGCTTTCTTT
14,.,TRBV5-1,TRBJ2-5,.,CASSLGWQGETQYF,TGCGCCAGCAGCTTGGGGTGGCAGGGAGAGACCCAGTACTTC
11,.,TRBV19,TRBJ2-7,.,CATMLGGEQYF,TGTGCCACCATGCTGGGGGGTGAGCAGTACTTC
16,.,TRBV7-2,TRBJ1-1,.,CASSLERFRSGTEAFF,TGTGCCAGCAGCTTAGAAAGGTTCAGATCGGGAACTGAAGCTTTCTTT
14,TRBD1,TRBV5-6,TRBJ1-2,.,CASSSPGQGLGYTF,TGTGCCAGCAGCTCACCGGGACAGGGCCTCGGCTACACCTTC
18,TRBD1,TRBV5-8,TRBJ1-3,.,CASSLILGTGISGNTIYF,TGTGCCAGCAGCTTGATACTCGGGACAGGAATCTCTGGAAACACCATATATTTT
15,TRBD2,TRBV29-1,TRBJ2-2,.,CSEGSGTGGPGELFF,TGCAGCGAAGGTAGCGGGACCGGGGGTCCCGGGGAGCTGTTTTTT
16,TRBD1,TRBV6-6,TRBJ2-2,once,CASSYGTGAHTGELFF,TGTGCCAGCAGTTACGGTACAGGGGCCCACACCGGGGAGCTGTTTTTT
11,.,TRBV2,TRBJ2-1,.,CASSDEGDKFF,TGTGCCAGCAGTGATGAAGGGGACAAGTTCTTC
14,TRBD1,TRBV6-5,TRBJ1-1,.,CASLKTGVGTEAFF,TGTGCCTCACTAAAAACAGGGGTAGGCACTGAAGCTTTCTTT
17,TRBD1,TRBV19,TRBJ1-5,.,CASSIDHRDRPNQPQHF,TGTGCCAGTAGTATAGATCACCGGGACAGACCCAATCAGCCCCAGCATTTT
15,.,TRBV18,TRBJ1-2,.,CASSPLQFEAYGYTF,TGTGCCAGCTCACCACTTCAGTTCGAGGCCTATGGCTACACCTTC
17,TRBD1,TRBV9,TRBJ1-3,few,CASSVGGTALSGNTIYF,TGTGCCAGCAGCGTAGGAGGGACAGCTCTCTCTGGAAACACCATATATTTT
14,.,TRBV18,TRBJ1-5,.,CASSPQGGDQPQHF,TGTGCCAGCTCACCACAGGGGGGGGATCAGCCCCAGCATTTT
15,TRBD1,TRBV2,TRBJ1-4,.,CASSPDRGRNEKLFF,TGTGCCAGCAGCCCGGACAGGGGAAGGAATGAAAAACTGTTTTTT
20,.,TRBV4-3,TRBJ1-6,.,CASSQAGDRDMSSYNSPLHF,TGCGCCAGCAGCCAGGCAGGAGACAGAGACATGAGCTCCTATAATTCACCCCTCCACTTT
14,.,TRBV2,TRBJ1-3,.,CASTLGTSGNTIYF,TGTGCCAGCACGCTGGGCACCTCTGGAAACACCATATATTTT
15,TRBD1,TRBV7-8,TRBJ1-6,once,CASSLGDRGNSPLHF,TGTGCCAGCAGCTTAGGGGACAGGGGAAATTCACCCCTCCACTTT
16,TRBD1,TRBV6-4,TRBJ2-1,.,CASSDSPGAGGNEQFF,TGTGCCAGCAGTGACTCGCCTGGGGCAGGGGGTAATGAGCAGTTCTTC
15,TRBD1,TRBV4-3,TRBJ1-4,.,CASSQGQGPNEKLFF,TGCGCCAGCAGCCAAGGACAGGGGCCTAATGAAAAACTGTTTTTT
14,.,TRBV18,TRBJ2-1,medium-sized,CASVDEGSHGEQFF,TGTGCCAGCGTGGATGAGGGAAGCCACGGTGAGCAGTTCTTC
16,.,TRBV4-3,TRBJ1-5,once,CASSQDTSPRFEPQHF,TGCGCCAGCAGCCAAGATACTTCTCCTCGTTTTGAGCCCCAGCATTTT
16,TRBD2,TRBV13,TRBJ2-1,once,CASSLGLAGAYNEQFF,TGTGCCAGCAGCTTGGGACTAGCGGGGGCTTACAATGAGCAGTTCTTC
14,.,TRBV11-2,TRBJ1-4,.,CASSSRDPELELFF,TGTGCCAGCAGCTCCCGGGACCCCGAGCTTGAACTGTTTTTT
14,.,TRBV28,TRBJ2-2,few,CASSPGERPGELFF,TGTGCCAGCAGTCCGGGTGAGCGGCCCGGGGAGCTGTTTTTT
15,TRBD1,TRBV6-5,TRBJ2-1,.,CAAGTRGQGYNEQFF,TGTGCCGCAGGAACGAGGGGACAGGGATACAATGAGCAGTTCTTC
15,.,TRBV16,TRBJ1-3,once,CASSQSTEGGNTIYF,TGTGCCAGCAGCCAATCAACGGAGGGGGGCAACACCATATATTTT
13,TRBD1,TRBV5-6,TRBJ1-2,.,CASSYDRDYGYTF,TGTGCCAGCAGCTACGACAGGGACTATGGCTACACCTTC
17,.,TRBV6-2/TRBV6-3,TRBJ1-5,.,CASSYSWSQVSNQPQHF,TGTGCCAGCAGTTATTCTTGGAGCCAAGTTAGCAATCAGCCCCAGCATTTT
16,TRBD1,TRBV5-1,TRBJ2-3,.,CASSLGQGAGTDTQYF,TGCGCCAGCAGCTTAGGACAGGGTGCGGGCACAGATACGCAGTATTTT
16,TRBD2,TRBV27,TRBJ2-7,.,CASSLRASGPPYEQYF,TGTGCCAGCAGTTTAAGGGCTAGCGGGCCACCCTACGAGCAGTACTTC
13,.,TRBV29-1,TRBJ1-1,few,CSGTTGWGTEAFF,TGCAGCGGGACGACCGGCTGGGGCACTGAAGCTTTCTTT
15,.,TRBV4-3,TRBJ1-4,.,CASSQPGRTNEKLFF,TGCGCCAGCAGCCAACCGGGACGGACCAATGAAAAACTGTTTTTT
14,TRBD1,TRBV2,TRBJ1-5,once,CASRPGQNNQPQHF,TGTGCCAGCAGACCGGGACAGAACAATCAGCCCCAGCATTTT
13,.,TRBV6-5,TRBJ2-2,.,CASSYLGTGELFF,TGTGCCAGCAGTTACTTGGGGACCGGGGAGCTGTTTTTT
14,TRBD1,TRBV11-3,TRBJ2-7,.,CASSPGQGAYEQYF,TGTGCCAGCAGCCCGGGACAGGGCGCCTACGAGCAGTACTTC
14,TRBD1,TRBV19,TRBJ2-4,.,CATTGGFAKNIQYF,TGTGCCACAACAGGGGGATTTGCCAAAAACATTCAGTACTTC
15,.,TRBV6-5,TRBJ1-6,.,CASSYGEGVSSPLHF,TGTGCCAGCAGTTACGGGGAGGGGGTTAGCTCACCCCTCCACTTT